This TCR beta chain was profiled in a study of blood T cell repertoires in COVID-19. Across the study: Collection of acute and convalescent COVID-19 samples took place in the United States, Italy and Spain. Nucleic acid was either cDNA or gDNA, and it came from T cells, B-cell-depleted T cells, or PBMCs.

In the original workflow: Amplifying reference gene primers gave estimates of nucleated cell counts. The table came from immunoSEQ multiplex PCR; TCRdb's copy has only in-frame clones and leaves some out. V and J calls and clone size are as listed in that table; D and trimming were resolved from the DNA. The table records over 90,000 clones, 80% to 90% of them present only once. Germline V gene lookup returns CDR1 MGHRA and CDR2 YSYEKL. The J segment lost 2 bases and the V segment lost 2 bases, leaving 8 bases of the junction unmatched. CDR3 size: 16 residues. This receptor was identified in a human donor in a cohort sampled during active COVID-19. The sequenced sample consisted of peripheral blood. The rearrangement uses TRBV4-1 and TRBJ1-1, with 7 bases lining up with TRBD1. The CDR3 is CASSQPGQRPNTEAFF. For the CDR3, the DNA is TGCGCCAGCAGCCAACCGGGACAGAGACCCAACACTGAAGCTTTCTTT.